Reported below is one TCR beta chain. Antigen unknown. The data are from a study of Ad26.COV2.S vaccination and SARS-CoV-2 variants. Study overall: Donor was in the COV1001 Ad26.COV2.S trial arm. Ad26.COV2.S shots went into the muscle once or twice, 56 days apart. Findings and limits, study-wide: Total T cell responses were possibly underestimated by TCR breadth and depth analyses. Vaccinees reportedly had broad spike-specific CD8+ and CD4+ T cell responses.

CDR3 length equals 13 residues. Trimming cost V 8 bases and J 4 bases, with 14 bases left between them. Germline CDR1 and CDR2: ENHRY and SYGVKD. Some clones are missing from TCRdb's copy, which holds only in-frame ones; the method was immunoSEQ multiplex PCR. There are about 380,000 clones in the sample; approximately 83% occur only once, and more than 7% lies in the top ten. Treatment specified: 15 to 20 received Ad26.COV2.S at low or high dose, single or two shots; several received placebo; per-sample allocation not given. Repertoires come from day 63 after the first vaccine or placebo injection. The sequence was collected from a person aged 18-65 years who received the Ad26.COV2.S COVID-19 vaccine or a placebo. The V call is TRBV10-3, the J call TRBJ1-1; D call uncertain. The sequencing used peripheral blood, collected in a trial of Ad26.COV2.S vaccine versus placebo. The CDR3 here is CAICEGGGTEAFF. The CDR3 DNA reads TGTGCCATCTGCGAGGGCGGTGGCACTGAAGCTTTCTTT.